The subject of this entry is one TCR beta chain. Here immunoSEQ multiplex PCR was the method, and the copy in TCRdb shows in-frame clones only, minus some. The sample holds 50,000 to 60,000 clones, just under 90% seen once. The V gene lost 0 bases and the J gene lost 9 bases, with 11 bases spanning the gap. This CDR3 is built from 14 residues. CDR1 is LNHDA and CDR2 is SQIVND in the germline V gene (reference sequence). The sample originates from a study of T cell changes during pregnancy in multiple sclerosis. The receptor was isolated from a female donor with multiple sclerosis, enrolled in a pregnancy study. The chain joins TRBV19 to TRBJ2-2; D might be TRBD1 (5 bases). The input for sequencing was CD4+ T cells from peripheral blood mononuclear cells, taken in the first trimester of pregnancy. In DNA, the CDR3 is TGTGCCAGTAGTATAGAAGGGGCGCGTAGGGAGCTGTTTTTT. As protein: CASSIEGARRELFF.